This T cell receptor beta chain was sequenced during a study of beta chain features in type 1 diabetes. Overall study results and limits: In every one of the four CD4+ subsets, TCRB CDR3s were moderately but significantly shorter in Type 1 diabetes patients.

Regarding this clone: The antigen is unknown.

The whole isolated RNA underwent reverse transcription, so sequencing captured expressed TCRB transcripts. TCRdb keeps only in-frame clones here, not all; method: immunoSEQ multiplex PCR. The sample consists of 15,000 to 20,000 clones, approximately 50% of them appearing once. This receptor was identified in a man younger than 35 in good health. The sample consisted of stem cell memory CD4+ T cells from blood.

The CDR3 sequence is CASSLRPGGSTEAFF. The CDR3 nucleotides are TGCGCCAGCAGCTTGCGCCCGGGTGGGAGCACTGAAGCTTTCTTT. The rearrangement links TRBV5-1 to TRBJ1-1, with D uncertain. Germline V gene sequence: CDR1 SGHRS, CDR2 YFSETQ. The CDR3 is 15 amino acids. V gave up 1 base and J gave up 4 bases, with 14 bases separating them.